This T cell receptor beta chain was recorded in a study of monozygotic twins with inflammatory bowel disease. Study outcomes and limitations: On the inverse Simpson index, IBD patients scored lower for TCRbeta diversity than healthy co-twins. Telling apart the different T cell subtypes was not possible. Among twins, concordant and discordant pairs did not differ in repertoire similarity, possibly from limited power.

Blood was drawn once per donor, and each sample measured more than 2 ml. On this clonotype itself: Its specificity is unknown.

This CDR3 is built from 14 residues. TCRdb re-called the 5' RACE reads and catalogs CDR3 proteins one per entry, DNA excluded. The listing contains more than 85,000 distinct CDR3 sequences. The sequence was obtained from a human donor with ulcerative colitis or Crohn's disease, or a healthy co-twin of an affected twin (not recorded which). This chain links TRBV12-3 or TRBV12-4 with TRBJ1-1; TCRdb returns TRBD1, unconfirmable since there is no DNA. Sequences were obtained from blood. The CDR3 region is CASSPLTGLTEAFF.